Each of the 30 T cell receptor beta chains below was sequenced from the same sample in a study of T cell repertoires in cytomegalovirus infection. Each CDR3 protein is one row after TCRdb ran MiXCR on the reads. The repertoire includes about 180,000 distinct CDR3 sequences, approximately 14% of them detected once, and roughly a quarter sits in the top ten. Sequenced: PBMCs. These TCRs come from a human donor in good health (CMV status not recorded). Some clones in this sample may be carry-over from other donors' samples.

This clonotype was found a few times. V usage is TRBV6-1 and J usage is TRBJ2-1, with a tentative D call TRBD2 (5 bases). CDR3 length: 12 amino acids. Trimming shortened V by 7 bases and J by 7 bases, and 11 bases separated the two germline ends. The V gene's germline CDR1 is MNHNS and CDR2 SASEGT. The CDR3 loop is CASTVGMNEQFF. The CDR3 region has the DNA TGTGCCAGCACCGTCGGGATGAATGAGCAGTTCTTC.

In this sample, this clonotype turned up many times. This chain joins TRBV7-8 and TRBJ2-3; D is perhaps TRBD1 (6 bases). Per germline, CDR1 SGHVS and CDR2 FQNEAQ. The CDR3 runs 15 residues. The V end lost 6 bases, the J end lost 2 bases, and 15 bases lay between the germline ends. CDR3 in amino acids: CASSSRTVNTDTQYF. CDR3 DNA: TGTGCCAGCAGTTCCCGGACAGTAAACACAGATACGCAGTATTTT.

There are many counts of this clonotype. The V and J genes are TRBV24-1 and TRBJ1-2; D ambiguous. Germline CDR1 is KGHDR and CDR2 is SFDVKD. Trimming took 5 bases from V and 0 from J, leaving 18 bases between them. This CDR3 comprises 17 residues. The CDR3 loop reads CATSAPLPGTANYGYTF. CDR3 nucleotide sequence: TGTGCCACCAGTGCCCCCTTGCCAGGCACAGCTAACTATGGCTACACCTTC.

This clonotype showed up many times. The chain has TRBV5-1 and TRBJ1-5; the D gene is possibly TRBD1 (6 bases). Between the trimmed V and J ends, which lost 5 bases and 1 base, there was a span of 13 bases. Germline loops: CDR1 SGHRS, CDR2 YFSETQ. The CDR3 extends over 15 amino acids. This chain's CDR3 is CASRLNGQSNQPQHF. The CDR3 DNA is TGCGCCAGCAGACTCAATGGACAGAGCAATCAGCCCCAGCATTTT.

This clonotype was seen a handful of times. CDR3 amino acids: CASSQVGRLTNEKLFF. CDR3 DNA sequence: TGTGCCAGCAGCCAGGTGGGACGGCTAACTAATGAAAAACTGTTTTTT. The chain joins TRBV14 to TRBJ1-4; possibly TRBD1 for D (5 bases). CDR3 length: 16 residues. V lost 3 bases to trimming and J lost 1 base, with 12 bases between them. The V gene's germline CDR1 is SGHDN and CDR2 FVKESK.

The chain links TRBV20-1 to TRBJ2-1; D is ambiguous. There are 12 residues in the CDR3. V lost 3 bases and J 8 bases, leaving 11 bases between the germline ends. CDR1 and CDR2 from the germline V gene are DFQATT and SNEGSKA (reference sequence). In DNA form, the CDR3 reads TGCAGTGCTAGTCTAGTAGGGTATGAGCAGTTCTTC. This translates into CSASLVGYEQFF.

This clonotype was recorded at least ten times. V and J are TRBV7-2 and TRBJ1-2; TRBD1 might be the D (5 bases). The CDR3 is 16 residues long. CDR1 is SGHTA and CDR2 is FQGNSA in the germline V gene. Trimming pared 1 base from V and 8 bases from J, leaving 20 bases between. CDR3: CASSLVQGSGLGGYTF. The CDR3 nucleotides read TGTGCCAGCAGCTTAGTGCAGGGAAGCGGCCTCGGAGGCTACACCTTC.

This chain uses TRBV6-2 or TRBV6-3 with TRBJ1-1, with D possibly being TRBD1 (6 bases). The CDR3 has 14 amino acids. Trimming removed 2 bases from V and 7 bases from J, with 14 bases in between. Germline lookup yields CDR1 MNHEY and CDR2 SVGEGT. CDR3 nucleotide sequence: TGTGCCAGCAGTTACCGGGGGGCGGATTATGAAGCTTTCTTT. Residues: CASSYRGADYEAFF.

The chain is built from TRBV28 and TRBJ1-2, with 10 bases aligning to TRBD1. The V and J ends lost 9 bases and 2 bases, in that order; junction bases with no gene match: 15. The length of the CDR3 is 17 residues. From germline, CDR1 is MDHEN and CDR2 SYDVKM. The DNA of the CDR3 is TGTGCCAGTGAAGACTTTATGACAGGGGGCGCGAACTATGGCTACACCTTC. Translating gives CASEDFMTGGANYGYTF.

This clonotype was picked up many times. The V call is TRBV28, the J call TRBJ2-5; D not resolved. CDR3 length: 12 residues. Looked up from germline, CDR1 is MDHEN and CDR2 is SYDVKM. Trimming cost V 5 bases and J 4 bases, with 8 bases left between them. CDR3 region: CASSAYGETQYF. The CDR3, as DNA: TGTGCCAGCAGTGCCTACGGAGAGACCCAGTACTTC.

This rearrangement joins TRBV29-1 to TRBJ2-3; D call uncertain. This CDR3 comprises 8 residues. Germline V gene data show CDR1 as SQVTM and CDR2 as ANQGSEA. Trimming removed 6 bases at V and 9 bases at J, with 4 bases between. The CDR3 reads CSVDTQYF. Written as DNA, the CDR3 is TGCAGCGTGGACACGCAGTATTTT.

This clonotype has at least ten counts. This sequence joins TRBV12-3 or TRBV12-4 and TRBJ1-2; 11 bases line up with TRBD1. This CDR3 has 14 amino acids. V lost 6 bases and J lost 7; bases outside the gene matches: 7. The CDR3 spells CASRGTGGRAGYTF. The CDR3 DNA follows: TGTGCCAGCAGGGGGACAGGGGGGAGGGCTGGCTACACCTTC.

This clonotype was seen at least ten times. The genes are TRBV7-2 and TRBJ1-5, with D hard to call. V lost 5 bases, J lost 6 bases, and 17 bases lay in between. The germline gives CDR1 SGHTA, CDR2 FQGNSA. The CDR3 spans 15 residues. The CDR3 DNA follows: TGTGCCAGCAGCCCACGGACTGGGTTTTTTCAGCCCCAGCATTTT. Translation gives CASSPRTGFFQPQHF. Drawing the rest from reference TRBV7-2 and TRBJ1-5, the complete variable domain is GAGVSQSPSNKVTEKGKDVELRCDPISGHTALYWYRQSLGQGLEFLIYFQGNSAPDKSGLPSDRFSAERTGGSVSTLTIQRTQQEDSAVYLCASSPRTGFFQPQHFGDGTRLSIL.

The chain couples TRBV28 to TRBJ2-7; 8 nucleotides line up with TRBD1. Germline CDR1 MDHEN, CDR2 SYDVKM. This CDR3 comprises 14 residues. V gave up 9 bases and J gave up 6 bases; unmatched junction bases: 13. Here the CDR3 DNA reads TGTGCCAGTAGGGCCTCGGACAGGGTGTCCGAGCAGTACTTC. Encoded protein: CASRASDRVSEQYF.

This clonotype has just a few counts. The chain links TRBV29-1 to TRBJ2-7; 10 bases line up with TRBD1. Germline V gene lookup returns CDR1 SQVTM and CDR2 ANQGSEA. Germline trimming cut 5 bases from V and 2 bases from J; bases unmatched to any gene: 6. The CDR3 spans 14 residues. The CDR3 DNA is TGCAGCGTTAGTGGGACAGGGGAAACCTACGAGCAGTACTTC. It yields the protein CSVSGTGETYEQYF.

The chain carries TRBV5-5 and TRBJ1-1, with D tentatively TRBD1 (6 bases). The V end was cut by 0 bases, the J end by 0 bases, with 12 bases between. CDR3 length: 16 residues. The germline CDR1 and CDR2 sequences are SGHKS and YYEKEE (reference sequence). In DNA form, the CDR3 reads TGTGCCAGCAGCTTGGAGTCAGGGGCGCTGAACACTGAAGCTTTCTTT. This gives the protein CASSLESGALNTEAFF.

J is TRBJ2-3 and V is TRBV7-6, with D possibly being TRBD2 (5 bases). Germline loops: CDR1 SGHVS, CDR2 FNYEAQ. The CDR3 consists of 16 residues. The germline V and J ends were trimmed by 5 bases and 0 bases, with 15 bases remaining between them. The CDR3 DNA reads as TGTGCCAGCAGCCCGGGATTTGCTCCTAGCACAGATACGCAGTATTTT. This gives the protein CASSPGFAPSTDTQYF.

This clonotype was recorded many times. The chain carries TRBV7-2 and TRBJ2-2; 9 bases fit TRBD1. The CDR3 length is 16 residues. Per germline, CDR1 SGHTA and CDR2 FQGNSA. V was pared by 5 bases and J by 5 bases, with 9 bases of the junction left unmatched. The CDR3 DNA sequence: TGTGCCAGCAGCCTACAGGGGGCTACGGTGACCGGGGAGCTGTTTTTT. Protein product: CASSLQGATVTGELFF.

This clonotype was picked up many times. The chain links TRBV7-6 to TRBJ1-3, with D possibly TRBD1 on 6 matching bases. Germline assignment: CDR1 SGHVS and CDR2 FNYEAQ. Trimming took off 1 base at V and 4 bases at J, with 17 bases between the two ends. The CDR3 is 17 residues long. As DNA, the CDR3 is TGTGCCAGCAGCTTAGAAAACAGGGAGACATTCGGAAACACCATATATTTT. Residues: CASSLENRETFGNTIYF.

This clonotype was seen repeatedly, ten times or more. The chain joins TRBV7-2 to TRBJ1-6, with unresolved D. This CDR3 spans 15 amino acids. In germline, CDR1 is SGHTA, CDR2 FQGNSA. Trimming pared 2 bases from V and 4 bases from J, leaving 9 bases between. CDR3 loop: CASSLSRVYNSPLHF. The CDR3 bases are TGTGCCAGCAGCTTAAGTAGAGTGTATAATTCACCCCTCCACTTT.

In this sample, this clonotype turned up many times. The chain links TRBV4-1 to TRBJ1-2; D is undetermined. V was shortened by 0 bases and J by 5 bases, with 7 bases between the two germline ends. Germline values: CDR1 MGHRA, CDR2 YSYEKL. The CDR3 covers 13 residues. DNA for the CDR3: TGCGCCAGCAGCCAAGAAGAGATGTATGGCTACACCTTC. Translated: CASSQEEMYGYTF.

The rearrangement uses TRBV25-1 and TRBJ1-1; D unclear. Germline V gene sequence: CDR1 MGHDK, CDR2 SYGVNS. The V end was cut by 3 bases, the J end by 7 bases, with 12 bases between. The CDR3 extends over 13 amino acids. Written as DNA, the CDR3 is TGTGCCAGCAGTGAGCCCCCGACCCATGAAGCTTTCTTT. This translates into CASSEPPTHEAFF.

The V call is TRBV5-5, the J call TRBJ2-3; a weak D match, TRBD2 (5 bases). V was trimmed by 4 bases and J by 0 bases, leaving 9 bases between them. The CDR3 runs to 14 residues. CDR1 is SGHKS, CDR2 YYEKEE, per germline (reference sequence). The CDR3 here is CASSKRSSTDTQYF. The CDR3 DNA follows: TGTGCCAGCAGCAAGCGGTCTAGCACAGATACGCAGTATTTT.

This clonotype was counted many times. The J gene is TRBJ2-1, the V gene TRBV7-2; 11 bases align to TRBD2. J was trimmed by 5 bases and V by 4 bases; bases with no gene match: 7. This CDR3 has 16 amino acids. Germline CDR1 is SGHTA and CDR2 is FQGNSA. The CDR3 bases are TGTGCCAGCAGCTCCGGACTAGCGGGTGGGAACAATGAGCAGTTCTTC. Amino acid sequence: CASSSGLAGGNNEQFF. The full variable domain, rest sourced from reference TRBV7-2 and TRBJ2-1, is GAGVSQSPSNKVTEKGKDVELRCDPISGHTALYWYRQSLGQGLEFLIYFQGNSAPDKSGLPSDRFSAERTGGSVSTLTIQRTQQEDSAVYLCASSSGLAGGNNEQFFGPGTRLTVL.

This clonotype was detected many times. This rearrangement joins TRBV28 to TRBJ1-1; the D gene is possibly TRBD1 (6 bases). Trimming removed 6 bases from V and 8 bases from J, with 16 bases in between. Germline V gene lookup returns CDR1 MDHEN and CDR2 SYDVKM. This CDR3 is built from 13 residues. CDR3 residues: CASSPLRGTEAFF. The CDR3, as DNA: TGTGCCAGCAGCCCCTTAAGGGGGACCGAAGCTTTCTTT.

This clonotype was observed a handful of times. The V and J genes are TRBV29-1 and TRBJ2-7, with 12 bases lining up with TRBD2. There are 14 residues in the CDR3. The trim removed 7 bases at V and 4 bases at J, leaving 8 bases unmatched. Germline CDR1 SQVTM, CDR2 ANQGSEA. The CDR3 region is CSARGLAGGYEQYF. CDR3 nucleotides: TGCAGCGCCAGGGGGCTAGCGGGAGGGTACGAGCAGTACTTC.

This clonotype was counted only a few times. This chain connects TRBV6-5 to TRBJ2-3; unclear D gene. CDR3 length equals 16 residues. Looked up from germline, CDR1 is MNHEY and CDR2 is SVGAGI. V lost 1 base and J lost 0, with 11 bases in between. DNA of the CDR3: TGTGCCAGCAGTTACTTCGGTGGATTAAGCACAGATACGCAGTATTTT. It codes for CASSYFGGLSTDTQYF.

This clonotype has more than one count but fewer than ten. Here the CDR3 DNA reads TGCGCCAGCAGCCAAGTTCGGGGGAATAATCGCGAGCAGTACTTC. This gives the protein CASSQVRGNNREQYF. The chain has TRBV4-1 and TRBJ2-7; D is perhaps TRBD2 (6 bases). Trimming pared 1 base from V and 6 bases from J, leaving 16 bases between. The CDR3 loop spans 15 amino acids. CDR1 MGHRA and CDR2 YSYEKL come from the germline V gene.

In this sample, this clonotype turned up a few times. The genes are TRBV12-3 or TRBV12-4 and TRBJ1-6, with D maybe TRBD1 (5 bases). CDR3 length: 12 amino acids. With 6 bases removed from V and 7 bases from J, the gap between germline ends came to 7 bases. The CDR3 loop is CASSPGNSPLHF. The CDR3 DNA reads TGTGCCAGCAGCCCAGGGAATTCACCCCTCCACTTT.

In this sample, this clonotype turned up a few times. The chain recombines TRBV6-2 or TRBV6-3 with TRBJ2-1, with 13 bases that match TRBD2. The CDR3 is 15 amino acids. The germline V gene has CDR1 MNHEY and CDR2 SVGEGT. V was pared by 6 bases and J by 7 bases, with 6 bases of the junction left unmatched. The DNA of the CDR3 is TGTGCCAGCAGAGGACTAGCGGGAGTAAGTAATGAGCAGTTCTTC. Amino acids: CASRGLAGVSNEQFF.